The 5 T cell receptor beta chains below all came from one sample that was sequenced in a study of vaccination and CD4 T cells after COVID-19. The Oncomine TCR Beta short-read assay generated sequence data from the DNA of cultured CD4+ T cells. TCRdb itself ran the PCR reads through MiXCR, one entry per CDR3 protein. The table records fewer than 20,000 distinct CDR3 sequences, 60% to 80% of them present only once. As for treatment: approximately 9-day PBMC culture with coronavirus spike peptide pools or control peptides (ViraFEST assay). Their specific antigens are unknown. Sequencing used CD4+ T cells from blood, cultured in vitro. The receptor set was obtained from a human donor who had recovered from COVID-19.

There are a few counts of this clonotype. This rearrangement joins TRBV4-1 to TRBJ2-6; D possibly corresponds to TRBD2 (6 bases). The CDR3 has 17 amino acids. Germline CDR1 is MGHRA and CDR2 is YSYEKL. With 0 bases removed from V and 2 bases from J, the gap between germline ends came to 11 bases. The CDR3 is CASSQDRGTAGANVLTF. CDR3 nucleotide sequence: TGCGCCAGCAGCCAAGATCGGGGGACTGCTGGGGCCAACGTCCTGACTTTC.

The chain couples TRBV6-1 to TRBJ2-7, with TRBD2 matching over 7 bases. J lost 3 bases, V lost 3 bases, and 5 bases had no gene match. This CDR3 has 14 residues. Germline V gene data show CDR1 as MNHNS and CDR2 as SASEGT. CDR3 sequence (DNA): TGTGCCAGCAGTGATGGGAGGGGAGACTACGAGCAGTACTTC. Translation: CASSDGRGDYEQYF.

The V call is TRBV7-9, the J call TRBJ1-5; perhaps TRBD1 as D (5 bases). The germline V gene encodes CDR1 SEHNR and CDR2 FQNEAQ (reference sequence). V was trimmed by 5 bases and J by 2 bases, leaving 7 bases between them. The CDR3 runs to 13 residues. This CDR3 reads CASSQGGNQPQHF. In nucleotides, the CDR3 is TGTGCCAGCAGCCAAGGGGGCAATCAGCCCCAGCATTTT.

The table lists this clonotype with a few counts. The chain joins TRBV15 to TRBJ2-1; 14 bases line up with TRBD2. V shed 1 base, J shed 1 base, and the junction held 6 bases outside the gene matches. The CDR3 has 19 residues. Looked up from germline, CDR1 is LNHNV and CDR2 is YYDKDF (reference sequence). CDR3 amino acids: CATSRVGLAGVWSYNEQFF. The CDR3 bases are TGTGCCACCAGCAGAGTGGGACTAGCGGGAGTTTGGTCCTACAATGAGCAGTTCTTC.

The chain carries TRBV2 and TRBJ2-7; D is unresolved. V lost 4 bases, J lost 0 bases, and 4 bases lay in between. The CDR3 spans 12 residues. The V gene's germline CDR1 is SNHLY and CDR2 FYNNEI. CDR3 nucleotides: TGTGCCAGCAGTGGGGTCTCCTACGAGCAGTACTTC. Translating it yields CASSGVSYEQYF. Together with reference TRBV2 and TRBJ2-7, the CDR3 gives the full variable domain: EPEVTQTPSHQVTQMGQEVILRCVPISNHLYFYWYRQILGQKVEFLVSFYNNEISEKSEIFDDQFSVERPDGSNFTLKIRSTKLEDSAMYFCASSGVSYEQYFGPGTRLTVT.